These T cell receptor beta chains were read from a single sample in a study of cytomegalovirus exposure and HLA in healthy donors. Libraries were prepared by immunoSEQ multiplex PCR; TCRdb keeps only in-frame clonotypes and omits some of them. The repertoire holds about 150,000 clones, with 80% to 90% as singletons. Sample: PBMCs. These receptors came from a man between 18 and 35 years old in good health and CMV-seropositive. Both conserved end residues are part of each CDR3. D genes are given only for firm matches. The listing skips clone size in some rows; elsewhere it reads once, few, many or a size class.

j_call v_call clone_size d_call cdr3_aa cdr3_nt
TRBJ2-7 TRBV5-1 once - CASSWPVIGSYEQYF TGCGCCAGCAGCTGGCCGGTTATCGGGTCCTACGAGCAGTACTTC
TRBJ2-2 TRBV5-1 - TRBD1 CASSFRRGPTGELFF TGCGCCAGCAGCTTCCGCAGGGGGCCCACCGGGGAGCTGTTTTTT
TRBJ2-6 TRBV4-3 - - CASRNSRGSGANVLTF TGCGCCAGCAGAAATTCCCGGGGCTCTGGGGCCAACGTCCTGACTTTC
TRBJ2-1 TRBV18 once - CASSRAGNEQFF TGTGCCAGCTCGAGGGCGGGCAATGAGCAGTTCTTC
TRBJ1-1 TRBV19 - - CASTRTGRQMNTEAFF TGTGCCAGTACCAGGACTGGACGTCAGATGAACACTGAAGCTTTCTTT
TRBJ2-7 TRBV7-2 few - CASSFTGYEQYF TGTGCCAGCAGCTTTACAGGGTACGAGCAGTACTTC
TRBJ2-3 TRBV4-3 - - CASSQDRGYLTDTQYF TGCGCCAGCAGCCAAGATAGGGGCTACCTGACAGATACGCAGTATTTT
TRBJ2-6 TRBV7-2 - TRBD1 CASSRPPTGGSSGANVLTF TGTGCCAGCAGCCGGCCGCCGACAGGGGGTAGCTCTGGGGCCAACGTCCTGACTTTC
TRBJ1-5 TRBV18 - TRBD1 CASSPTGGSNQPQHF TGTGCCAGCTCACCAACAGGGGGTAGCAATCAGCCCCAGCATTTT
TRBJ2-4 TRBV2 - - CASSEGPPGIQYF TGTGCCAGCAGTGAGGGCCCGCCAGGCATTCAGTACTTC
TRBJ2-7 TRBV19 once - CASSSPGQAAYEQYF TGTGCCAGTAGTAGTCCCGGCCAGGCCGCCTACGAGCAGTACTTC
TRBJ1-2 TRBV7-2 - TRBD1 CASSSRQGPSSYGYTF TGTGCCAGCAGCTCTCGACAGGGTCCCTCTTCCTATGGCTACACCTTC
TRBJ1-4 TRBV5-4 - - CASSLGGANEKLFF TGTGCCAGCAGCTTGGGGGGGGCTAATGAAAAACTGTTTTTT
TRBJ1-4 TRBV18 - - CASSNRDTNEKLFF TGTGCCAGCTCAAACCGGGACACCAATGAAAAACTGTTTTTT